This entry is about one T cell receptor (beta chain). What it recognizes is unknown. Germline assignment: CDR1 SGHAT and CDR2 FQNNGV. This CDR3 comprises 12 residues. Trimming pared 5 bases from V and 10 bases from J, leaving 14 bases between. The sample comes from a study of T cell responses to AZD1222 COVID-19 vaccine. Assay used: immunoSEQ multiplex PCR; TCRdb lists only in-frame clones, some missing. Here the sample spans 250,000 to 300,000 clones, about 94% being singletons. Whole-study results and caveats: Donors were mostly white British, more females; clonal diversity possibly underestimated.

The chain is built from TRBV11-2 and TRBJ1-1; D gene ambiguous. The input for sequencing was peripheral blood, taken 28 days after the second AZD1222 dose. The source of this sequence is an adult who received the AZD1222 COVID-19 vaccine. The CDR3 nucleotides are TGTGCCAGCAGCCTCGGGCTCCGGGCAGCTTTCTTT. It yields the protein CASSLGLRAAFF.